The rows below give T cell receptor beta chains drawn from one sample of a study of CD8 T cells in Susac syndrome. TCRdb re-analysed the immunoSEQ multiplex PCR reads in MiXCR, keeping a single row per CDR3 protein. The table records roughly 140,000 distinct CDR3 sequences, approximately 95% of them present only once. The sample comprised CD8+ T cells from PBMCs. These receptors were taken from a human donor in good health. Both conserved end residues are part of each CDR3.

TRBV11-2 14 CASSYQSRGSTQYF
TRBV27 14 CASSRSGGSYEQYF
TRBV28 14 CASSSRQGGQPQHF
TRBV15 17 CATSRGLAGSSYNEQFF
TRBV30 14 CAWNRDRGLSGYTF
TRBV23-1 13 CASSQSYDREAFF
TRBV2 14 CASSEPRTGSTQYF
TRBV24-1 13 CATRAAGANVLTF
TRBV3-1 16 CASSQVAGKNTGELFF
TRBV28 15 CASSFAQGPLNEQFF
TRBV11-2 15 CASSLLPGLTDTQYF
TRBV7-2 17 CASSLARGGSGANVLTF